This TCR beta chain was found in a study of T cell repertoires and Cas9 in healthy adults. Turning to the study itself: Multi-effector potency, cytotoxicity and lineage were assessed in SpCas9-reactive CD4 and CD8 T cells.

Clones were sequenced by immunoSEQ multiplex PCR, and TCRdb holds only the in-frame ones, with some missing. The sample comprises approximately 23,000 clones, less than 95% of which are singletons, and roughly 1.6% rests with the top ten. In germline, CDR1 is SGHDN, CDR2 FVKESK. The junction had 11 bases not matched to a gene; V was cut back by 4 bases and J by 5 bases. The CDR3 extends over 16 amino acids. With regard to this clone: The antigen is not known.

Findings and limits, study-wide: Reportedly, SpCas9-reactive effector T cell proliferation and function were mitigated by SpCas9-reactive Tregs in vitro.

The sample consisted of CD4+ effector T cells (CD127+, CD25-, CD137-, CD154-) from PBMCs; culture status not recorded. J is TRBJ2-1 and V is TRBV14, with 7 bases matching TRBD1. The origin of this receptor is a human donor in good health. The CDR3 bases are TGTGCCAGCAGCCTATTAGACAGGGTTAAGGACAATGAGCAGTTCTTC. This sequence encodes CASSLLDRVKDNEQFF.